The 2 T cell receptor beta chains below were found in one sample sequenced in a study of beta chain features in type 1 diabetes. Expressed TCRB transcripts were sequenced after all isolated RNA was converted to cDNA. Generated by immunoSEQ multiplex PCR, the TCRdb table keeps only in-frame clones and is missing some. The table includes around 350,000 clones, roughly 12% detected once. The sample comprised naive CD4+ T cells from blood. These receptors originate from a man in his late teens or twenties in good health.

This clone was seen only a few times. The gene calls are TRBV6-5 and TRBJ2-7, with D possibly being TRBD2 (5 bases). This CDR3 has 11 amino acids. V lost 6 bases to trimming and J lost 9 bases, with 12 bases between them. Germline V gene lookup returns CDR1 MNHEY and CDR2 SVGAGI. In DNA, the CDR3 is TGTGCCAGCAGATCCCCGGCGGGGCAGTACTTC. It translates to CASRSPAGQYF.

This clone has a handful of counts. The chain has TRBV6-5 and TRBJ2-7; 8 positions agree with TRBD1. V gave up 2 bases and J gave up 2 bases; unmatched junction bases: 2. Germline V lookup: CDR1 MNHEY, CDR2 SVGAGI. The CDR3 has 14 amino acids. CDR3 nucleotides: TGTGCCAGCAGTTACGACAGGGGACCCTACGAGCAGTACTTC. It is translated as CASSYDRGPYEQYF.